This T cell receptor beta chain was found in a study of T cells in Graves' hyperthyroidism and ophthalmopathy. On this clonotype: Its antigen remains unidentified.

Overall study findings and caveats: In the analysis, a 13 V-J model separated ophthalmopathy from stable hyperthyroidism.

Germline-derived CDR1 and CDR2 are SGHVS and FQNEAQ. Trimming pared 4 bases from V and 2 bases from J, leaving 12 bases between. The CDR3 has 16 residues. From RNA transcripts, TCR beta CDR3 regions were amplified. HTBI primers drove first-round RT-PCR of the TCR CDR3. One entry per CDR3 protein results from TCRdb running MiXCR on the multiplex PCR reads. The sample has 660,000 or so distinct CDR3 sequences, around 21% seen once. V is TRBV7-8 and J is TRBJ2-6; D remains ambiguous. This receptor was identified in a man aged 25-40 years with Graves' ophthalmopathy. The sequenced material came from blood. The CDR3 DNA follows: TGTGCCAGCAGCTCCCGAGGAGTAACTGGGGCCAACGTCCTGACTTTC. Its protein is CASSSRGVTGANVLTF.